This T cell receptor (beta chain) was identified during a study of a mutant IDH1 vaccine in newly diagnosed glioma. Study-wide context: Investigators started vaccination 4-6 weeks after radiotherapy alone, or with temozolomide cycles. Treated individuals were approximately 60% male and approximately 40% female, averaging 40.4 years of age. Earlier therapy was either radiotherapy, temozolomide, or both, and most got both.

The time point: week 11, during vaccination. Vaccination comprised doses that each held 300 ug of mutant IDH1 20-mer peptide, plus topical imiquimod. Per the germline V gene, CDR1 is LNHNV and CDR2 is YYDKDF (reference sequence). This CDR3 is 15 amino acids long. Trimming pared 0 bases from V and 0 bases from J, leaving 3 bases between. Sequencing was performed with immunoSEQ multiplex PCR; in TCRdb, only in-frame clones are kept and a portion is missing. Of 60,000 or so clones in the sample, about 91% were seen once. To note about this clone: What it binds is not known.

The receptor's source is a man aged 40-49 years with glioma. The V gene is TRBV15, the J gene TRBJ2-6; D is ambiguous. The sequences come from PBMCs, collected from a glioma patient whose treatment included an IDH1 peptide vaccine. The chain's CDR3 is CATSRESSGANVLTF. CDR3 coding DNA: TGTGCCACCAGCAGAGAGAGCTCTGGGGCCAACGTCCTGACTTTC.